This record covers a single T cell receptor beta chain. Its antigen is unknown. Looked up from germline, CDR1 is LGHNA and CDR2 is YNFKEQ. The CDR3 spans 17 residues. V was pared by 3 bases and J by 1 base, with 10 bases of the junction left unmatched. This sample stems from a study of T cell responses to AZD1222 COVID-19 vaccine. Profiling relied on immunoSEQ multiplex PCR, and the TCRdb table lists in-frame clones only, not all of them. The sample contains about 100,000 clones, roughly 87% of which appear only once. Notes on the study in general: Repertoire sampling occurred only after the peak T cell response.

This TCR came from an adult in good health. This specimen consisted of peripheral blood, obtained on day 0 of AZD1222 vaccination. V and J are TRBV4-2 and TRBJ1-2; 8 positions match TRBD1. This CDR3 reads CASSQGGTGRVNYGYTF. The CDR3 bases are TGTGCCAGCAGCCAGGGTGGGACAGGAAGAGTTAACTATGGCTACACCTTC.